This T cell receptor (beta chain) is from a study of T cell responses to AZD1222 COVID-19 vaccine. About the study: Pooling covered second doses at about 4 or about 12 weeks.

Worth noting for this clone: Its antigen is still unknown.

Produced via immunoSEQ multiplex PCR; TCRdb's table is partial and in-frame only. The repertoire includes approximately 82,000 clones, 90% of them detected once, and 5.2% sits in the top ten. General observations from the study: With dominance at 160-218 and 743-854, vaccine-associated CD4 TCRs spanned spike. Of spike-specific TCRs, nearly half reportedly target regions left unmutated in variants. White British ancestry dominated among donors, who included more females, and clonal diversity was possibly underestimated.

This CDR3 has 14 residues. The germline V gene encodes CDR1 MDHEN and CDR2 SYDVKM. The V segment lost 6 bases and the J segment 3 bases; nucleotides outside the gene matches: 5. The gene calls are TRBV28 and TRBJ1-5, with 7 bases fitting TRBD1. This material consisted of peripheral blood, taken on day 0 of AZD1222 vaccination. This TCR was recovered from an adult in good health. The CDR3 sequence is CASSLGQLNQPQHF. CDR3 nucleotides: TGTGCCAGCAGCTTGGGACAGCTCAATCAGCCCCAGCATTTT.